The source of this TCR beta chain is a study of identical twins. Study-level results: The study found weaker excess twin sharing in beta out-of-frame sequences. When twins shared out-of-frame alpha sequences, those sequences had excess low generation probability.

Unique molecular identifiers were in the cDNA, with template-switch universal primer binding. TCRdb re-analysed the 5' RACE reads in MiXCR, keeping a single row per CDR3 protein. The table includes 690,000 or so distinct CDR3 sequences, about 9.4% detected once. The sample holds many counts of this clonotype. As yet, its antigen is unknown. The CDR3 has 16 residues. Germline CDR1 MGHRA, CDR2 YSYEKL. V was clipped by 6 bases and J by 4 bases, with 18 bases between them. These same records also appear under a second study, on yellow fever vaccine responses in identical twins.

This sequence originates from a woman aged 18 to 35 in good health. The chain couples TRBV4-1 to TRBJ2-2; D tentatively reads TRBD1 or TRBD2 (6 bases each). Sequenced sample: PBMCs. CDR3 protein: CASSGGRGRSTGELFF. CDR3 bases: TGCGCCAGCAGTGGGGGTCGGGGGCGAAGCACCGGGGAGCTGTTTTTT.